One and the same sample provided the 11 T cell receptor beta chains below, sequenced in a study of T cells in Graves' hyperthyroidism and ophthalmopathy. RNA transcripts gave rise to amplified TCR beta CDR3 regions. First-round RT-PCR of the TCR CDR3 relied on the HTBI primer set. TCRdb re-called the multiplex PCR reads with MiXCR, one entry per CDR3 protein. This sample has about 610,000 distinct CDR3 sequences, with 16% found just once. Sequenced material: blood. The origin of the receptors is a middle-aged woman with Graves' ophthalmopathy.

This clonotype appeared many times. V and J are TRBV5-1 and TRBJ2-3; weak D call: TRBD2 (6 bases). Trimming stripped 3 bases from V and 2 bases from J, with 7 bases between. In germline, CDR1 is SGHRS, CDR2 YFSETQ. The CDR3 extends over 13 amino acids. The CDR3 sequence is CASSWDFTDTQYF. The DNA of the CDR3 is TGCGCCAGCAGCTGGGACTTCACAGATACGCAGTATTTT.

Ten or more counts support this clonotype. This rearrangement joins TRBV2 to TRBJ2-7; D is undetermined. The germline V gene has CDR1 SNHLY and CDR2 FYNNEI. V lost 8 bases and J lost 6, with 20 bases in between. CDR3 size: 14 residues. CDR3 coding DNA: TGTGCCAGCTCCCCCACCCTGGGCCCCCGCGAGCAGTACTTC. It encodes CASSPTLGPREQYF.

The gene calls are TRBV9 and TRBJ2-1, with TRBD2 identical over 7 bases. The CDR3 runs to 15 residues. Per the germline V gene, CDR1 is SGDLS and CDR2 is YYNGEE. V gave up 0 bases and J gave up 8 bases; unmatched junction bases: 8. DNA for the CDR3: TGTGCCAGCAGCGTAGCCTGGGAGGGTATCGATGAGCAGTTCTTC. This encodes CASSVAWEGIDEQFF.

This clonotype has a count of ten or more. The chain is built from TRBV5-1 and TRBJ1-3; perhaps TRBD1 as D (5 bases). Germline assignment: CDR1 SGHRS and CDR2 YFSETQ. CDR3 size: 16 residues. Trimming pared 0 bases from V and 2 bases from J, leaving 12 bases between. In DNA, the CDR3 is TGCGCCAGCAGCTTGGGGCAGGGCTTTACTGGAAACACCATATATTTT. This sequence encodes CASSLGQGFTGNTIYF.

V is TRBV20-1 and J is TRBJ2-1; 8 positions agree with TRBD2. CDR3 length: 15 residues. From germline, CDR1 is DFQATT and CDR2 SNEGSKA (reference sequence). Losses at the gene ends were 5 bases for V and 4 bases for J; bases not matched to a gene: 10. Here the CDR3 reads CSASSGTRYYNEQFF. For the CDR3, the DNA is TGCAGTGCTTCGTCCGGGACTAGATATTACAATGAGCAGTTCTTC.

This clonotype was counted a few times. The rearrangement uses TRBV20-1 and TRBJ1-1, with D perhaps matching TRBD1 (6 bases). Trimming cost V 1 base and J 0 bases, with 15 bases left between them. The CDR3 loop spans 16 amino acids. Germline CDR1 is DFQATT and CDR2 is SNEGSKA (reference sequence). The CDR3 sequence is CSARVRGGAMNTEAFF. The CDR3, as DNA: TGCAGTGCTAGAGTTAGGGGGGGCGCCATGAACACTGAAGCTTTCTTT.

This clonotype has a count of ten or more. This chain links TRBV3-1 with TRBJ2-3; no clear D gene. Germline loops: CDR1 LGHDT, CDR2 YNNKEL (reference sequence). The CDR3 spans 16 residues. Trimming took 1 base from V and 0 from J, leaving 11 bases between them. The CDR3 loop is CASSQVGEPSTDTQYF. CDR3 bases: TGTGCCAGCAGCCAAGTCGGAGAACCTAGCACAGATACGCAGTATTTT.

The gene calls are TRBV5-1 and TRBJ2-5, with 9 bases aligning to TRBD1. Germline V gene lookup returns CDR1 SGHRS and CDR2 YFSETQ. The CDR3 contains 14 residues. J gave up 7 bases and V 3 bases, and 7 bases lay outside the gene matches. The CDR3 here is CASSYSDRGGTQYF. CDR3 DNA sequence: TGCGCCAGCAGCTACTCGGACAGGGGAGGGACCCAGTACTTC. The full variable domain, its missing parts supplied by reference TRBV5-1 and TRBJ2-5, is KAGVTQTPRYLIKTRGQQVTLSCSPISGHRSVSWYQQTPGQGLQFLFEYFSETQRNKGNFPGRFSGRQFSNSRSEMNVSTLELGDSALYLCASSYSDRGGTQYFGPGTRLLVL.

This clonotype was observed at least ten times. The chain is built from TRBV7-6 and TRBJ2-2; 8 positions match TRBD1. V lost 5 bases to trimming and J lost 3 bases; unmatched junction nucleotides: 8. The CDR3 consists of 16 residues. CDR1 is SGHVS, CDR2 FNYEAQ, per germline. The CDR3 DNA sequence: TGTGCCAGCAGCCTCACCGGGACAGGTTACACCGGGGAGCTGTTTTTT. This translates into CASSLTGTGYTGELFF.

This clonotype was seen many times. The chain combines TRBV12-3 or TRBV12-4 with TRBJ1-6; the D is unclear. Trimming shortened V by 6 bases and J by 6 bases, and 12 bases separated the two germline ends. This CDR3 region has 14 residues. The CDR3 protein is CASRRELSNSPLHF. As DNA, the CDR3 is TGTGCCAGCAGGAGGGAACTCTCTAATTCACCCCTCCACTTT.

This clonotype turned up a few times. The rearrangement links TRBV18 to TRBJ2-1; TRBD2 agrees at 7 bases. After removal of 6 bases from V and 0 bases from J, the junction contained 11 bases not matched to a gene. In germline, CDR1 is KGHSH, CDR2 LQKENI. This CDR3 is 17 amino acids long. DNA for the CDR3: TGTGCCAGCTCCCCTCAGCCCGGCGGGAGCTCCTACAATGAGCAGTTCTTC. It translates to CASSPQPGGSSYNEQFF.